The table lists the clone carrying this T cell receptor beta chain with a count of one. Its specificity is not known. The length of the CDR3 is 15 residues. Per germline, CDR1 SGHDT and CDR2 YYEEEE. V trimming: 0 bases; J trimming: 1 base; junction bases outside the gene matches: 2. This specimen comes from a study of cytomegalovirus exposure and HLA in healthy donors. These donors were members of the approximately 120-subject validation cohort, a group separate from the approximately 620-subject first cohort. Using immunoSEQ multiplex PCR, the repertoire was profiled, and TCRdb retains in-frame clones only, with some absent. Of tens of thousands of clones listed, roughly 97% are singletons. General study points: A subsequent analysis found that TCR clusters from the first cohort also tended to co-occur in the approximately 130 validation repertoires, with 90% to 95% of cluster scores above 0. The study flagged fewer than 200 TCR beta chains as cytomegalovirus-associated. Most TCRs appeared rarely, but some public TCRs recurred in many donors.

The chain links TRBV5-6 to TRBJ2-3, with TRBD1 matching over 7 bases. The TCR was taken from a man between 18 and 35 years old in good health and CMV-seronegative. Sequenced sample: PBMCs. This CDR3 reads CASSLGQGGTDTQYF. The CDR3 coding sequence is TGTGCCAGCAGCTTGGGACAGGGAGGCACAGATACGCAGTATTTT.